There are a few counts of the clone carrying this TCR beta chain. The antigen remains undetermined. These data belong to a study of T cell repertoires in ileal Crohn's disease. Study-level points and caveats: Active smokers at surgery had more clonal expansions than non-smokers. Compared with CD4 T cells, sorted CD8 cells carried more expanded clones. Clonality above 26.8% at surgery always came with endoscopic recurrence.

Adults with ileal or ileocolonic Crohn's disease and an indication for resection were eligible. Method: immunoSEQ multiplex PCR; TCRdb's copy keeps in-frame clones and lacks some. The top ten hold around 5.6% of the sample, which has tens of thousands of clones, about 81% seen once. Germline CDR1 ENHRY, CDR2 SYGVKD. V gave up 7 bases and J gave up 0 bases; unmatched junction bases: 5. The CDR3 covers 16 residues. The rearrangement uses TRBV10-3 and TRBJ2-6; 8 nucleotides align to TRBD1. The sample was ileal tissue. This sequence was found in an adult with Crohn's disease. The chain's CDR3 is CAIKDRETSGANVLTF. CDR3 bases: TGTGCCATCAAGGACAGGGAAACCTCTGGGGCCAACGTCCTGACTTTC.